This TCR beta chain was observed in a study of shared clonotypes between healthy human individuals. TCRdb's table, derived via immunoSEQ multiplex PCR, lists solely in-frame clones and lacks some. The repertoire includes around 2.5 million clones, 90% to 95% of them detected once, and more than 0.35% sits in the top ten. The CDR3 totals 16 residues. V was shortened by 5 bases and J by 4 bases, with 18 bases between the two germline ends. Germline V lookup: CDR1 LNHDA, CDR2 SQIVND (reference sequence). The V call is TRBV19, the J call TRBJ2-1, with D perhaps assigned TRBD1 or TRBD2 (5 bases each). The sample taken for sequencing was naive CD4+ T cells from PBMCs. As for subset: CD45RA+ positively selected. The receptor was derived from a man aged 18 to 29 in good health. Some clones in this sample may be carry-over from other donors' samples. This CDR3 is CASSAHRGESYNEQFF. CDR3 coding DNA: TGTGCCAGTAGTGCCCACCGAGGGGAGTCTTACAATGAGCAGTTCTTC.